This note documents a single TCR beta chain sequence. No antigen is known for it. Trimming removed 6 bases at V and 3 bases at J, with 11 bases between. Germline V gene sequence: CDR1 MRHNA, CDR2 SNTAGT. The CDR3 loop spans 13 amino acids. The data derive from a study of T cell responses to AZD1222 COVID-19 vaccine. Points from the study as a whole: Spike-spanning, vaccine-associated CD4 TCRs were dominant at 160-218 and 743-854. Sampled repertoires all dated from after the peak T cell response. Donors were chiefly white British, with a greater number of females, and clonal diversity was perhaps underestimated.

It was second doses at about 4 or about 12 weeks that were pooled. Sequencing was performed with immunoSEQ multiplex PCR; in TCRdb, only in-frame clones are kept and a portion is missing. This sample yields roughly 150,000 clones, of which 90% are seen a single time; more than 1.3% belongs to the top ten. This specimen consisted of peripheral blood, obtained 28 days after the second AZD1222 dose. The chain combines TRBV6-4 with TRBJ1-1; perhaps TRBD1 as D (6 bases). The receptor's source is an adult who received the AZD1222 COVID-19 vaccine. The CDR3: CASSEDRDTEAFF. CDR3 nucleotide sequence: TGTGCCAGCAGCGAGGACAGAGACACTGAAGCTTTCTTT.